A single sample gave rise to the 26 T cell receptor beta chains below, sequenced in a study of blood T cells in healthy people across ages. The second PCR ran roughly 7 to 12 cycles with a sample-barcoded 5' primer and J-beta primers. TCRdb analysed the 5' RACE reads with MiXCR anew, one entry per CDR3 protein. This repertoire shows about 580,000 distinct CDR3 sequences, roughly 43% found once; its top ten account for around 24%. Specimen: blood. The receptors derive from an elderly man in good health.

This clonotype was picked up a small number of times. The chain couples TRBV7-9 to TRBJ2-3, with D tentatively TRBD1 (5 bases). This CDR3 is built from 14 residues. V lost 7 bases to trimming and J lost 0 bases, with 11 bases between them. Germline values: CDR1 SEHNR, CDR2 FQNEAQ (reference sequence). As DNA, the CDR3 is TGTGCCAGCATCCCGACAGAAAGCACAGATACGCAGTATTTT. Its translation: CASIPTESTDTQYF.

In this sample, this clonotype turned up a few times. V gene TRBV20-1 combines with J gene TRBJ2-5; 14 bases match TRBD2. The CDR3 sequence is 15 residues long. Trimming at V came to 3 bases and at J to 5 bases, leaving 5 bases not matched to a gene. Germline-derived CDR1 and CDR2 are DFQATT and SNEGSKA (reference sequence). This CDR3 is CSASLGLAGEETQYF. The CDR3 nucleotides read TGCAGTGCTAGCCTGGGACTAGCGGGAGAGGAGACCCAGTACTTC.

In the case of this clonotype: One end of the junction is discordant with germline, which a read error may explain. This sequence joins TRBV7-7 and TRBJ2-5, with D possibly matching TRBD2 (6 bases). From germline, CDR1 is SSHAT and CDR2 FNYEAQ (reference sequence). The CDR3 is 13 residues long. The CDR3 bases are TGTGCTAGCAGCTTGGACGGGGGTGAGACCCAGTACTTC. It specifies CASSLDGGETQYF.

This clonotype was seen once. V is TRBV28 and J is TRBJ2-2, with D perhaps TRBD1 or TRBD2 (6 bases each). The CDR3 extends over 16 amino acids. Trimming shortened V by 6 bases and J by 4 bases, and 18 bases separated the two germline ends. The germline gives CDR1 MDHEN, CDR2 SYDVKM. The CDR3 sequence: CASSPPFGGGTGELFF. CDR3 bases: TGTGCCAGCAGCCCCCCCTTCGGAGGGGGCACCGGGGAGCTGTTTTTT.

DNA of the CDR3: TGTGCCACCGGAACTGGAGGAGTCGGGGAGCTGTTTTTT. Its translation: CATGTGGVGELFF. This chain connects TRBV28 to TRBJ2-2, with D perhaps matching TRBD2 (5 bases). Trimming cost V 10 bases and J 7 bases, with 16 bases left between them. In germline, CDR1 is MDHEN, CDR2 SYDVKM. The CDR3 has 13 amino acids.

This chain's CDR3 is CASSPTGTGAYEQYF. As DNA, the CDR3 is TGTGCCAGCAGCCCAACCGGGACAGGAGCCTACGAGCAGTACTTC. V is TRBV5-6 and J is TRBJ2-7; 8 bases are shared with TRBD1. Germline CDR1 reads SGHDT; CDR2 reads YYEEEE. This CDR3 has 15 residues. J gave up 2 bases and V 4 bases, and 8 bases lay outside the gene matches.

The chain carries TRBV12-3 or TRBV12-4 and TRBJ1-2; D is uncertain. The CDR3 has 14 residues. Trimming cost V 3 bases and J 4 bases, with 12 bases left between them. CDR3 amino acids: CASSFGQVGYGYTF. In DNA, the CDR3 is TGTGCCAGCAGTTTTGGGCAGGTCGGCTATGGCTACACCTTC.

This clonotype was recorded at least ten times. The rearrangement uses TRBV7-9 and TRBJ2-3, with D possibly TRBD2 on 5 matching bases. The CDR3 is 15 amino acids. Germline V gene sequence: CDR1 SEHNR, CDR2 FQNEAQ (reference sequence). Trimming stripped 5 bases from V and 0 bases from J, with 12 bases between. The CDR3 sequence is CASSQRTGSTDTQYF. CDR3 DNA: TGTGCCAGCAGCCAGAGGACTGGAAGCACAGATACGCAGTATTTT.

This clonotype has just a few counts. This chain joins TRBV20-1 and TRBJ2-5; D call uncertain. The CDR3 totals 11 residues. The germline V gene encodes CDR1 DFQATT and CDR2 SNEGSKA (reference sequence). V dropped 4 bases and J dropped 0 bases, with 3 bases sitting between them. The chain's CDR3 is CSATNQETQYF. Written as DNA, the CDR3 is TGCAGTGCTACTAACCAAGAGACCCAGTACTTC.

The chain has TRBV11-1 and TRBJ2-7, with D possibly matching TRBD1 (6 bases). V lost 2 bases and J 0 bases, leaving 14 bases between the germline ends. The germline gives CDR1 SGHAT, CDR2 FQDESV (reference sequence). This CDR3 has 16 amino acids. CDR3 DNA: TGTGCCAGCAGCTTAAACGCAGGGGAAAACTCCTACGAGCAGTACTTC. Its translation: CASSLNAGENSYEQYF.

The chain combines TRBV15 with TRBJ2-3, with D tentatively TRBD2 (5 bases). The CDR3 spans 16 residues. V lost 1 base and J 4 bases, leaving 15 bases between the germline ends. CDR1 and CDR2 (germline): LNHNV, YYDKDF (reference sequence). CDR3 loop: CATSRALVVFSDTQYF. CDR3 DNA sequence: TGTGCCACCAGCAGAGCACTAGTAGTCTTCTCAGATACGCAGTATTTT. Using reference TRBV15 and TRBJ2-3 for the parts outside the CDR3, the full variable domain is DAMVIQNPRYQVTQFGKPVTLSCSQTLNHNVMYWYQQKSSQAPKLLFHYYDKDFNNEADTPDNFQSRRPNTSFCFLDIRSPGLGDTAMYLCATSRALVVFSDTQYFGPGTRLTVL.

The V gene is TRBV20-1, the J gene TRBJ2-4; 11 positions match TRBD2. The end of the DNA fits TRBJ2-7 better, so the J call may be wrong. This CDR3 is 14 amino acids long. Germline CDR1 is DFQATT and CDR2 is SNEGSKA (reference sequence). DNA of the CDR3: TGCAGTGCTTCGACTAGCGGGACTACCTACGAGCAGTACTTC. Its translation is CSASTSGTTYEQYF.

This clonotype showed up just a few times. The rearrangement links TRBV7-3 to TRBJ1-4; 10 bases are a match to TRBD1. Losses at the gene ends were 5 bases for V and 8 bases for J; bases not matched to a gene: 8. The germline CDR1 and CDR2 sequences are SGHTA and FQGTGA. The CDR3 has 15 residues. The chain's CDR3 is CASSRPGQGFEKLFF. In DNA form, the CDR3 reads TGTGCCAGCAGCAGACCGGGACAGGGGTTCGAAAAACTGTTTTTT.

This clonotype turned up a few times. The chain recombines TRBV9 with TRBJ2-7; the match to TRBD2 covers 9 bases. Per the germline V gene, CDR1 is SGDLS and CDR2 is YYNGEE. Trimming removed 4 bases from V and 5 bases from J; junction bases left unmatched: 4. The CDR3 loop spans 13 amino acids. The CDR3 protein is CASSLSGSDEQYF. CDR3 coding DNA: TGTGCCAGCAGCCTTAGCGGGAGCGACGAGCAGTACTTC.

The chain carries TRBV7-8 and TRBJ2-5; weak D call: TRBD2 (5 bases). V gave up 0 bases and J gave up 4 bases, with 9 bases separating them. The CDR3 is 14 residues long. Germline CDR1 is SGHVS and CDR2 is FQNEAQ. The DNA of the CDR3 is TGTGCCAGCAGCTTAGCTTCCGGGGTAGAGACCCAGTACTTC. It yields the protein CASSLASGVETQYF. The variable domain in full, completed from reference TRBV7-8 and TRBJ2-5, reads GAGVSQSPRYKVAKRGQDVALRCDPISGHVSLFWYQQALGQGPEFLTYFQNEAQLDKSGLPSDRFFAERPEGSVSTLKIQRTQQEDSAVYLCASSLASGVETQYFGPGTRLLVL.

V and J are TRBV28 and TRBJ2-3; TRBD2 agrees at 7 bases. The trim removed 7 bases at V and 3 bases at J, leaving 16 bases unmatched. This CDR3 region has 17 residues. Germline V gives CDR1 MDHEN, CDR2 SYDVKM. CDR3 DNA sequence: TGTGCCAGCATCAGGCGGGAGATTATCAGTCGTACAGATACGCAGTATTTT. This encodes CASIRREIISRTDTQYF.

V usage is TRBV10-3 and J usage is TRBJ2-5; D remains unclear. Germline V lookup: CDR1 ENHRY, CDR2 SYGVKD. CDR3 length: 14 residues. Trimming pared 2 bases from V and 5 bases from J, leaving 12 bases between. The DNA for the CDR3 is TGTGCCATCAGTGAGGCCCCCGGGTGGGAGACCCAGTACTTC. Its translation is CAISEAPGWETQYF.

This clonotype was detected only a few times. The DNA of the CDR3 is TGTGCCAGCAGCACACAGTCCGGGACTAGCGGGATCCTCGGGACCCAGTACTTC. Translation gives CASSTQSGTSGILGTQYF. The J gene is TRBJ2-5, the V gene TRBV7-2; 13 nucleotides agree with TRBD2. The CDR3 has 18 amino acids. V lost 5 bases and J lost 7; bases outside the gene matches: 16. The germline gives CDR1 SGHTA, CDR2 FQGNSA.

The rearrangement links TRBV15 to TRBJ2-7; 7 nucleotides align to TRBD2. The CDR3 sequence is 15 residues long. Looked up from germline, CDR1 is LNHNV and CDR2 is YYDKDF (reference sequence). Losses at the gene ends were 0 bases for V and 3 bases for J; bases not matched to a gene: 5. CDR3 in amino acids: CATSRDASGVYEQYF. CDR3 DNA: TGTGCCACCAGCAGAGATGCGAGCGGGGTCTACGAGCAGTACTTC.

In its sample, this clonotype was seen many times. This chain connects TRBV7-9 to TRBJ2-5; 10 bases match TRBD2. The length of the CDR3 is 15 residues. Per the germline V gene, CDR1 is SEHNR and CDR2 is FQNEAQ (reference sequence). V was clipped by 5 bases and J by 2 bases; unmatched bases: 5. CDR3 protein: CASSQSGLAQETQYF. The CDR3, as DNA: TGTGCCAGCAGCCAATCGGGACTAGCGCAAGAGACCCAGTACTTC.

To note about this clonotype: At one of its ends the junction is not consistent with the germline gene, which may arise from a read error. The chain links TRBV7-7 to TRBJ2-7; 10 bases align to TRBD2. This CDR3 has 17 residues. Germline values: CDR1 SSHAT, CDR2 FNYEAQ (reference sequence). The DNA of the CDR3 is TGTGCTAGCAGCTTAGAGTCCGGGACTAGCGATCGACACGAGCAGTACTTC. As protein: CASSLESGTSDRHEQYF.

This clonotype was recorded once. V is TRBV29-1 and J is TRBJ2-1, with D possibly matching TRBD1 (5 bases). The CDR3 has 12 amino acids. V was clipped by 7 bases and J by 6 bases, with 13 bases between them. From germline, CDR1 is SQVTM and CDR2 ANQGSEA. The CDR3 DNA follows: TGCAGCGCTTCGACAGACTTCAATGAGCAGTTCTTC. As protein: CSASTDFNEQFF.

This clonotype was recorded a few times. This sequence joins TRBV4-3 and TRBJ2-1, with unresolved D. The CDR3 runs 16 residues. V was shortened by 1 base and J by 7 bases, with 17 bases between the two germline ends. The V gene's germline CDR1 is LGHNA and CDR2 YSLEER. In DNA form, the CDR3 reads TGCGCCAGCAGCCAAGGTCGGAACCCTGACTGGAATGAGCAGTTCTTC. It yields the protein CASSQGRNPDWNEQFF.

For this clonotype: The junction departs from the called germline gene at one end, perhaps through a read error. As DNA, the CDR3 is TGCGCCAGCAGTTACGGGTCGGGCAGGGCTCCTGAAAAACTGTTTTTT. This encodes CASSYGSGRAPEKLFF. The chain links TRBV6-5 to TRBJ1-4, with D possibly TRBD1 on 5 matching bases. This CDR3 has 16 amino acids. CDR1 and CDR2 (germline): MNHEY, SVGAGI.

On this clonotype: A much bigger clone sits one base away, suggesting this may be a read error. The chain employs TRBV12-3 or TRBV12-4 and TRBJ2-5, with 15 bases aligning to TRBD2. V dropped 5 bases and J dropped 11; count of bases not matched to a gene: 6. There are 14 residues in the CDR3. CDR3 protein: CASSRTSGRVWQYF. As DNA, the CDR3 is TGTGCCAGCAGTAGGACTAGCGGGAGGGTTTGGCAGTACTTC.

In DNA form, the CDR3 reads TGCAGTGAAGGGGGGAGGGCCGGAGAGACCCAGTACTTC. Amino acid sequence: CSEGGRAGETQYF. This chain links TRBV20-1 with TRBJ2-5, with a weak D call TRBD2 (7 bases). Trimming took off 7 bases at V and 4 bases at J, with 16 bases between the two ends. The germline V gene has CDR1 DFQATT and CDR2 SNEGSKA (reference sequence). The CDR3 has 13 amino acids.